This TCR beta chain emerged from a study of beta chain features in type 1 diabetes. Overall study findings and caveats: Among patients with Type 1 diabetes, TCRB CDR3s were moderately but significantly shorter in every one of the four CD4+ subsets.

Expressed TCRB transcripts were sequenced after all isolated RNA was converted to cDNA. TCRdb's copy holds only in-frame clones and misses some; the assay was immunoSEQ multiplex PCR. Among 150,000 to 200,000 clones listed, roughly 9% were seen once. Concerning this clone: The antigen is unknown.

The CDR3 has 14 residues. V lost 5 bases, J lost 5 bases, and 6 bases stayed unmatched. Germline V gives CDR1 KGHSH, CDR2 LQKENI. The chain is built from TRBV18 and TRBJ1-1; 9 positions agree with TRBD1. Sample: central memory CD4+ T cells from blood. The receptor was derived from a woman aged 25 to 45 with type 1 diabetes. The CDR3 here is CASSERTGETEAFF. The CDR3 DNA reads as TGTGCCAGCTCAGAAAGGACAGGGGAAACTGAAGCTTTCTTT.